A selection of T cell receptor beta chains follows, all from one sample in a study of blood T cell repertoires in COVID-19. Using immunoSEQ multiplex PCR, the repertoire was profiled, and TCRdb retains in-frame clones only, with some absent. The table includes around 450,000 clones, roughly 91% detected once. The sample taken for sequencing was PBMCs or T cells enriched from blood (not recorded which). The source is a man aged 18-30 years who had recovered from COVID-19. The CDR3 runs from the conserved cysteine through the conserved F or W. The order of the fields is J gene, D gene, V gene, CDR3 DNA, CDR3 protein. A D gene is named only where the DNA matches it firmly.

j_gene: TRBJ2-6
d_gene: .
v_gene: TRBV5-4
CDR3nt: TGTGCCAGCAGTCCCCAGGGGAAAATCTCTGGGGCCAACGTCCTGACTTTC
CDR3aa: CASSPQGKISGANVLTF

j_gene: TRBJ1-4
d_gene: TRBD1
v_gene: TRBV7-7
CDR3nt: TGTGCCAGCAGCAACCACAGGGGTGTGGGAGAAAAACTGTTTTTT
CDR3aa: CASSNHRGVGEKLFF

j_gene: TRBJ1-4
d_gene: .
v_gene: TRBV10-2
CDR3nt: TGCGCCAGCAGTGAGTCCTTGACAGCCGTAAATGAAAAACTGTTTTTT
CDR3aa: CASSESLTAVNEKLFF

j_gene: TRBJ1-6
d_gene: .
v_gene: TRBV25-1
CDR3nt: TGTGCCAGCAGTGAAAGCGGGCAGCTAAATTCACCCCTCCACTTT
CDR3aa: CASSESGQLNSPLHF

j_gene: TRBJ1-3
d_gene: .
v_gene: TRBV3-1/TRBV3-2
CDR3nt: TGTGCCAGCAGCCAGTTACTAAGGACACCTGGAAACACCATATATTTT
CDR3aa: CASSQLLRTPGNTIYF

j_gene: TRBJ2-3
d_gene: .
v_gene: TRBV16
CDR3nt: TGTGCCAGCAGCCAGAACGGGGCAGATACGCAGTATTTT
CDR3aa: CASSQNGADTQYF

j_gene: TRBJ2-2
d_gene: .
v_gene: TRBV5-6
CDR3nt: TGTGCCAGCAGCGCGTTTCGATACAGGGCCTTGAACACCGGGGAGCTGTTTTTT
CDR3aa: CASSAFRYRALNTGELFF

j_gene: TRBJ2-7
d_gene: .
v_gene: TRBV6-1
CDR3nt: TGTGCCAGCAGTGAATTAGTTCGGGACAAGACCTACGAGCAGTACTTC
CDR3aa: CASSELVRDKTYEQYF

j_gene: TRBJ1-3
d_gene: .
v_gene: TRBV3-1/TRBV3-2
CDR3nt: TGTGCCAGCAGCCACCCGACAGATTCTGGAAACACCATATATTTT
CDR3aa: CASSHPTDSGNTIYF

j_gene: TRBJ2-7
d_gene: .
v_gene: TRBV7-9
CDR3nt: TGTGCCAGCAGCAGTGACCGGAGGAGTTCCTCCTACGAGCAGTACTTC
CDR3aa: CASSSDRRSSSYEQYF

j_gene: TRBJ1-1
d_gene: .
v_gene: TRBV10-3
CDR3nt: TGTGCCATCACCAGAGCGACTAACACTGAAGCTTTCTTT
CDR3aa: CAITRATNTEAFF

j_gene: TRBJ1-2
d_gene: TRBD1
v_gene: TRBV5-1
CDR3nt: TGCGCCAGCAGCTTGGACAGGGGCTATGGCTACACCTTC
CDR3aa: CASSLDRGYGYTF

j_gene: TRBJ2-5
d_gene: .
v_gene: TRBV6-5
CDR3nt: TGTGCCAGCACGGCACACCTAACTAGAGAGACCCAGTACTTC
CDR3aa: CASTAHLTRETQYF

j_gene: TRBJ2-3
d_gene: TRBD2
v_gene: TRBV5-1
CDR3nt: TGCGCCAGCAGCCGTGGGACTAGCGGGGGACCGGCAGATACGCAGTATTTT
CDR3aa: CASSRGTSGGPADTQYF